The next 14 T cell receptor beta chains were all read from a single sample in a study of brain T cells in children with intractable seizures. Clones were read by immunoSEQ multiplex PCR, and TCRdb kept only the in-frame ones, dropping some. This table holds 300,000 to 400,000 clones, over 90% found once. Time point: blood from clinic visit 5 months post-surgery; TSC patient then seizure free. The sequencing here drew on peripheral blood, taken around 5 months after surgery. Receptors originate from a boy under two years old with tuberous sclerosis and intractable seizures.

On this clone itself: A junction end diverges from the germline sequence, so it may reflect a read error. The gene calls are TRBV5-6 and TRBJ2-7; D is ambiguous. The CDR3 length is 11 residues. Germline CDR1 reads SGHDT; CDR2 reads YYEEEE. The CDR3 region is CASSLGTEPHF. For the CDR3, the DNA is TGTGCCAGCAGCTTGGGTACGGAGCCCCACTTC.

This chain joins TRBV7-2 and TRBJ2-1; TRBD1 might be the D (6 bases). Trimming took 3 bases from V and 4 from J, leaving 10 bases between them. This CDR3 comprises 14 residues. Germline V lookup: CDR1 SGHTA, CDR2 FQGNSA. The CDR3 loop reads CASSFGQSYNEQFF. The CDR3 nucleotides are TGTGCCAGCAGCTTTGGACAGTCGTACAATGAGCAGTTCTTC. The complete variable domain, with remaining parts taken from reference TRBV7-2 and TRBJ2-1, reads GAGVSQSPSNKVTEKGKDVELRCDPISGHTALYWYRQSLGQGLEFLIYFQGNSAPDKSGLPSDRFSAERTGGSVSTLTIQRTQQEDSAVYLCASSFGQSYNEQFFGPGTRLTVL.

The gene calls are TRBV30 and TRBJ1-5, with TRBD1 as a possible D gene (5 bases). Deletions cut 4 bases from V and 2 bases from J, with 21 bases between. Germline CDR1 is GTSNPN and CDR2 is SVGIG (reference sequence). This CDR3 spans 17 amino acids. The DNA of the CDR3 is TGTGCCTGGACATGGGGCAGGAACCCCCTTGGCAATCAGCCCCAGCATTTT. It codes for CAWTWGRNPLGNQPQHF.

This rearrangement joins TRBV3-1 (or the pseudogene TRBV3-2) to TRBJ2-7, with TRBD2 identical over 10 bases. Per the germline V gene, CDR1 is LGHDT and CDR2 is YNNKEL (reference sequence). The CDR3 contains 14 residues. J gave up 6 bases and V 6 bases, and 8 bases lay outside the gene matches. DNA of the CDR3: TGTGCCAGCAGTAAGAAGGGACTAGCGCCCGAGCAGTACTTC. Protein sequence: CASSKKGLAPEQYF.

V usage is TRBV5-4 and J usage is TRBJ2-3; TRBD2 matches at 9 bases. CDR1 SGHNT and CDR2 YYREEE come from the germline V gene (reference sequence). The CDR3 length is 16 residues. V was pared by 0 bases and J by 4 bases, with 6 bases of the junction left unmatched. The CDR3 sequence: CASSLGARGGADTQYF. As DNA, the CDR3 is TGTGCCAGCAGCTTGGGAGCGCGGGGGGGCGCAGATACGCAGTATTTT.

V gene TRBV29-1 combines with J gene TRBJ2-6; no reliable D call. Germline lookup yields CDR1 SQVTM and CDR2 ANQGSEA. CDR3 length: 15 amino acids. The V gene lost 4 bases and the J gene lost 2 bases, with 12 bases spanning the gap. CDR3 in amino acids: CSVGFSGAGANVLTF. CDR3 nucleotide sequence: TGCAGCGTTGGTTTTTCTGGCGCTGGGGCCAACGTCCTGACTTTC. Full variable domain (missing parts from reference TRBV29-1 and TRBJ2-6): SAVISQKPSRDICQRGTSLTIQCQVDSQVTMMFWYRQQPGQSLTLIATANQGSEATYESGFVIDKFPISRPNLTFSTLTVSNMSPEDSSIYLCSVGFSGAGANVLTFGAGSRLTVL.

The gene calls are TRBV7-2 and TRBJ2-2, with D hard to call. The V end lost 1 base, the J end lost 1 base, and 4 bases lay between the germline ends. Germline V gene lookup returns CDR1 SGHTA and CDR2 FQGNSA. CDR3 length: 14 amino acids. The CDR3 loop is CASSLVQNTGELFF. The CDR3 DNA sequence: TGTGCCAGCAGCTTAGTACAGAACACCGGGGAGCTGTTTTTT.

The chain employs TRBV2 and TRBJ1-1; D not resolved. CDR1 is SNHLY, CDR2 FYNNEI, per germline. CDR3 length: 12 amino acids. V lost 8 bases to trimming and J lost 0 bases, with 7 bases between them. This chain's CDR3 is CASSRLNTEAFF. The CDR3 nucleotides are TGTGCCAGCTCCCGGTTGAACACTGAAGCTTTCTTT.

In its sample, this clone was seen a few times. The chain employs TRBV5-6 and TRBJ1-5; D call uncertain. Trimming left V 4 bases short and J 7 bases short, with 9 bases between. CDR1 SGHDT and CDR2 YYEEEE come from the germline V gene. The CDR3 contains 12 residues. This CDR3 reads CASSRGLQPQHF. The DNA for the CDR3 is TGTGCCAGCAGCCGGGGTCTACAGCCCCAGCATTTT.

The V and J genes are TRBV3-1 (or the pseudogene TRBV3-2) and TRBJ1-6; D uncertain. CDR1 is LGHDT, CDR2 YNNKEL, per germline (reference sequence). The CDR3 runs to 14 residues. Trimming stripped 3 bases from V and 7 bases from J, with 10 bases between. The chain's CDR3 is CASSHWAGNSPLHF. The DNA for the CDR3 is TGTGCCAGCAGCCACTGGGCAGGCAATTCACCCCTCCACTTT.

The chain joins TRBV9 to TRBJ2-5; D call uncertain. V gave up 0 bases and J gave up 1 base, with 13 bases separating them. CDR3 length equals 16 residues. Germline assignment: CDR1 SGDLS and CDR2 YYNGEE. CDR3 sequence: CASSVEGSGFQETQYF. The CDR3 DNA is TGTGCCAGCAGCGTAGAAGGTAGTGGGTTCCAAGAGACCCAGTACTTC. The entire variable domain, with the rest obtained from reference TRBV9 and TRBJ2-5, is as follows: DSGVTQTPKHLITATGQRVTLRCSPRSGDLSVYWYQQSLDQGLQFLIQYYNGEERAKGNILERFSAQQFPDLHSELNLSSLELGDSALYFCASSVEGSGFQETQYFGPGTRLLVL.

J is TRBJ2-1 and V is TRBV7-3, with 9 bases identical to TRBD2. Germline CDR1 reads SGHTA; CDR2 reads FQGTGA. The CDR3 covers 14 residues. V gave up 5 bases and J gave up 9 bases; unmatched junction bases: 8. CDR3 region: CASSRDSGRGEQFF. CDR3 sequence (DNA): TGTGCCAGCAGCCGAGATAGCGGGAGAGGTGAGCAGTTCTTC.

The CDR3 is CASSQVTGPDYEQYF. The CDR3 DNA reads TGCGCCAGCAGCCAAGTCACGGGACCAGACTACGAGCAGTACTTC. The gene calls are TRBV4-1 and TRBJ2-7; the D call may be TRBD1 or TRBD2 (5 bases each). Trimming shortened V by 1 base and J by 3 bases, and 13 bases separated the two germline ends. CDR3 length: 15 amino acids. Germline-derived CDR1 and CDR2 are MGHRA and YSYEKL.

A word on this clone: This specimen includes other DNA sequences encoding the same CDR3. J is TRBJ1-1 and V is TRBV5-1; D is perhaps TRBD1 (5 bases). This CDR3 has 14 amino acids. The germline gives CDR1 SGHRS, CDR2 YFSETQ. The V and J ends lost 5 bases and 2 bases respectively, with 13 bases between them. CDR3 coding DNA: TGCGCCAGCAGTTTAGAGGGGCCAAACACTGAAGCTTTCTTT. It translates to CASSLEGPNTEAFF.